A selection of T cell receptor beta chains follows, all from one sample in a study of cytomegalovirus exposure and HLA in healthy donors. Here immunoSEQ multiplex PCR was the method, and the copy in TCRdb shows in-frame clones only, minus some. The ten top clones account for 3.7%, within a sample of about 120,000 clones. Sequencing was performed on PBMCs. The receptors stem from a man aged 25 to 40 in good health and CMV-seronegative. Both conserved end residues are part of each CDR3. Each record gives: J gene, D gene, V gene, CDR3 protein, CDR3 DNA. D genes are given only for firm matches.

J: TRBJ1-2; D: TRBD1; V: TRBV27; CDR3: CASSLDREDGYTF; DNA: TGTGCCAGCAGTTTGGACAGGGAGGACGGCTACACCTTC
J: TRBJ1-1; D: -; V: TRBV5-4; CDR3: CASSSPSSTEAFF; DNA: TGTGCCAGCAGCTCGCCTTCGAGCACTGAAGCTTTCTTT
J: TRBJ2-5; D: TRBD1; V: TRBV5-1; CDR3: CASSVDRGRETQYF; DNA: TGCGCCAGCAGCGTGGACAGGGGGAGAGAGACCCAGTACTTC
J: TRBJ1-1; D: -; V: TRBV19; CDR3: CASRIQGNTEAFF; DNA: TGTGCCAGTAGGATACAGGGGAACACTGAAGCTTTCTTT
J: TRBJ1-2; D: -; V: TRBV7-9; CDR3: CASSSSGAPMSYTF; DNA: TGTGCCAGCAGCTCTTCTGGAGCGCCTATGAGCTACACCTTC
J: TRBJ2-5; D: -; V: TRBV6-1; CDR3: CASSEPQGGETQYF; DNA: TGTGCCAGCAGTGAGCCACAGGGCGGAGAGACCCAGTACTTC
J: TRBJ1-2; D: -; V: TRBV9; CDR3: CASSVASTGYGYTF; DNA: TGTGCCAGCAGCGTAGCAAGTACTGGCTATGGCTACACCTTC
J: TRBJ2-7; D: -; V: TRBV27; CDR3: CASSLSGVPGEQYF; DNA: TGTGCCAGCAGTCTATCAGGGGTCCCCGGGGAGCAGTACTTC
J: TRBJ1-1; D: -; V: TRBV18; CDR3: CASSHGYTEAFF; DNA: TGTGCCAGCTCACACGGGTACACTGAAGCTTTCTTT
J: TRBJ2-7; D: TRBD1; V: TRBV5-6; CDR3: CASIGQGSYEQYF; DNA: TGTGCCAGCATAGGACAGGGATCCTACGAGCAGTACTTC
J: TRBJ2-5; D: -; V: TRBV30; CDR3: CAWSRRQVRHETQYF; DNA: TGTGCCTGGAGCCGAAGACAGGTTCGGCATGAGACCCAGTACTTC
J: TRBJ2-1; D: -; V: TRBV4-2; CDR3: CASSHGGTGAYNEQFF; DNA: TGTGCCAGCAGCCACGGGGGGACGGGGGCATACAATGAGCAGTTCTTC
J: TRBJ1-1; D: -; V: TRBV30; CDR3: CAWWTMNTEAFF; DNA: TGTGCCTGGTGGACAATGAACACTGAAGCTTTCTTT
J: TRBJ2-7; D: TRBD1; V: TRBV6-1; CDR3: CASRGGGTGGHEQYF; DNA: TGTGCCAGCAGGGGAGGGGGGACAGGGGGCCACGAGCAGTACTTC
J: TRBJ2-7; D: -; V: TRBV6-5; CDR3: CASSSPDSYSYEQYF; DNA: TGTGCCAGCAGTTCCCCGGACTCTTACTCCTACGAGCAGTACTTC
J: TRBJ2-2; D: TRBD1; V: TRBV7-9; CDR3: CASSPGQGWAGELFF; DNA: TGTGCCAGCAGCCCAGGACAGGGTTGGGCCGGGGAGCTGTTTTTT
J: TRBJ2-3; D: TRBD1; V: TRBV15; CDR3: CATTKKGRGSDTQYF; DNA: TGTGCCACCACTAAAAAGGGCAGGGGGTCGGATACGCAGTATTTT
J: TRBJ2-7; D: TRBD1; V: TRBV28; CDR3: CASSALQGIYEQYF; DNA: TGTGCCAGCAGTGCCTTACAGGGGATCTACGAGCAGTACTTC
J: TRBJ2-3; D: -; V: TRBV7-3; CDR3: CASSPDTTDTQYF; DNA: TGTGCCAGCAGTCCGGACACCACAGATACGCAGTATTTT
J: TRBJ1-2; D: TRBD1; V: TRBV11-1; CDR3: CASSSVTGDAGYTF; DNA: TGTGCCAGCAGCTCCGTGACAGGGGACGCTGGCTACACCTTC
J: TRBJ1-3; D: TRBD1; V: TRBV30; CDR3: CAWSLQGLENTIYF; DNA: TGTGCCTGGAGTTTACAGGGGCTCGAGAACACCATATATTTT
J: TRBJ2-1; D: -; V: TRBV5-4; CDR3: CASSLGGRQASYNEQFF; DNA: TGTGCCAGCAGCTTGGGGGGCAGACAAGCTTCCTACAATGAGCAGTTCTTC
J: TRBJ2-7; D: -; V: TRBV14; CDR3: CASSQDIYEQYF; DNA: TGTGCCAGCAGCCAAGATATATACGAGCAGTACTTC
J: TRBJ2-7; D: -; V: TRBV6-6; CDR3: CASSLGRGPAYEQYF; DNA: TGTGCCAGCAGCCTGGGGCGGGGCCCCGCCTACGAGCAGTACTTC
J: TRBJ1-6; D: TRBD1; V: TRBV18; CDR3: CASSPRETGLNSPLHF; DNA: TGTGCCAGCTCACCAAGAGAGACAGGGCTCAATTCACCCCTCCACTTT
J: TRBJ1-2; D: -; V: TRBV6-5; CDR3: CASSYSYSYYGYTF; DNA: TGTGCCAGCAGTTACTCGTACAGCTACTATGGCTACACCTTC
J: TRBJ1-2; D: -; V: TRBV30; CDR3: CAWIQYGNSIYGYTF; DNA: TGTGCCTGGATCCAGTACGGAAACAGCATTTATGGCTACACCTTC
J: TRBJ1-1; D: -; V: TRBV29-1; CDR3: CSVHGGVGTEAFF; DNA: TGCAGCGTCCATGGGGGGGTTGGCACTGAAGCTTTCTTT
J: TRBJ2-1; D: -; V: TRBV5-1; CDR3: CASSLRGRGVNEQFF; DNA: TGCGCCAGCAGCTTAAGGGGGCGCGGGGTCAATGAGCAGTTCTTC
J: TRBJ2-3; D: -; V: TRBV4-3; CDR3: CASSQDHRTDTQYF; DNA: TGCGCCAGCAGCCAAGATCACAGGACAGATACGCAGTATTTT
J: TRBJ2-6; D: -; V: TRBV19; CDR3: CASSMQGTGANVLTF; DNA: TGTGCCAGTAGTATGCAGGGGACCGGGGCCAACGTCCTGACTTTC
J: TRBJ1-5; D: -; V: TRBV6-1; CDR3: CASSITGTGNQPQHF; DNA: TGTGCCAGCAGCATAACAGGGACGGGCAATCAGCCCCAGCATTTT
J: TRBJ2-1; D: TRBD1; V: TRBV30; CDR3: CAWSPGQGYNEQFF; DNA: TGTGCCTGGTCTCCGGGACAGGGGTACAATGAGCAGTTCTTC
J: TRBJ2-7; D: -; V: TRBV7-9; CDR3: CASSLGDMVPSSYEQYF; DNA: TGTGCCAGCAGCTTAGGAGATATGGTTCCGAGCTCCTACGAGCAGTACTTC
J: TRBJ1-2; D: -; V: TRBV14; CDR3: CASSQGSGSDYGYTF; DNA: TGTGCCAGCAGCCAAGGGTCAGGTAGCGACTATGGCTACACCTTC
J: TRBJ2-5; D: TRBD2; V: TRBV13; CDR3: CASSFSSGGIPQETQYF; DNA: TGTGCCAGCAGCTTCTCTAGCGGGGGCATACCCCAAGAGACCCAGTACTTC
J: TRBJ1-5; D: -; V: TRBV5-1; CDR3: CASSLDGGQPQHF; DNA: TGCGCCAGCAGCTTGGACGGGGGACAGCCCCAGCATTTT
J: TRBJ1-6; D: TRBD1; V: TRBV9; CDR3: CASSEVDRGYNSPLHF; DNA: TGTGCCAGCAGCGAGGTAGACAGGGGCTATAATTCACCCCTCCACTTT
J: TRBJ2-2; D: -; V: TRBV5-5; CDR3: CASSFDISYTGELFF; DNA: TGTGCCAGCAGCTTCGACATCTCCTACACCGGGGAGCTGTTTTTT
J: TRBJ2-7; D: TRBD1; V: TRBV5-1; CDR3: CASSSGTGGYEQYF; DNA: TGCGCCAGCAGCTCCGGGACAGGGGGGTACGAGCAGTACTTC